The source of this T cell receptor beta chain is a study of tumour-infiltrating T cells in Burkitt lymphoma. In the study overall: Repertoire clonality predicted overall and progression-free survival.

Trimming pared 5 bases from V and 7 bases from J, leaving 21 bases between. The CDR3 has 15 amino acids. CDR1 SEHNR and CDR2 FQNEAQ come from the germline V gene (reference sequence). Note on this clone: Within the sample, other DNA sequences also encode this same CDR3.

Measured with immunoSEQ multiplex PCR; TCRdb has only the in-frame clones, and not every one. Of about 2,600 clones listed, about four fifths are singletons. Material for sequencing was tumor tissue. The chain links TRBV7-9 to TRBJ2-7, with D possibly being TRBD2 (5 bases). The clonotype was recovered from a human donor with diffuse large B-cell lymphoma. The CDR3 sequence is CASSGPTTPVPEQYF. In DNA form, the CDR3 reads TGTGCCAGCAGCGGGCCGACTACCCCCGTTCCTGAGCAGTACTTC.